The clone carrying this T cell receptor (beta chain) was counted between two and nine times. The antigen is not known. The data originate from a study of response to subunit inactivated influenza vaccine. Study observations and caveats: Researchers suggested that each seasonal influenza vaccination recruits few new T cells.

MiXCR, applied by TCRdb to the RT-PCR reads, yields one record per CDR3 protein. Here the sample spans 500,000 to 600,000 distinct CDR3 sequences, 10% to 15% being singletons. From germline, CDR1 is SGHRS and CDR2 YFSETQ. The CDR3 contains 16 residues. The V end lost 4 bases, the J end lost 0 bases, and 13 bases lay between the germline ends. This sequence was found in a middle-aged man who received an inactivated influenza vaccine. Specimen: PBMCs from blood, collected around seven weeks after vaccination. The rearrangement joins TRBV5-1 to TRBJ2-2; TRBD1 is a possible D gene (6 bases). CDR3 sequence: CASSKTGSANTGELFF. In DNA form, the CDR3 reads TGCGCCAGCAGCAAAACAGGGTCCGCGAACACCGGGGAGCTGTTTTTT. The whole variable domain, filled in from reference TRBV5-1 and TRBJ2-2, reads KAGVTQTPRYLIKTRGQQVTLSCSPISGHRSVSWYQQTPGQGLQFLFEYFSETQRNKGNFPGRFSGRQFSNSRSEMNVSTLELGDSALYLCASSKTGSANTGELFFGEGSRLTVL.